The 8 T cell receptor beta chains below come from one sample, sequenced in a study of cytomegalovirus exposure and HLA in healthy donors. PCR was performed using 60 Vbeta and 13 Jbeta primers. Sequencing was performed with immunoSEQ multiplex PCR; in TCRdb, only in-frame clones are kept and a portion is missing. Among about 200,000 clones listed, about 13% were seen once. Sequencing was carried out using PBMCs. These receptor sequences come from a man aged 50 or older in good health and CMV-seropositive.

The CDR3 region has the DNA TGTGCCAGCAGCTTAGCCCTGACCGGGGAGCTGTTTTTT. This codes for CASSLALTGELFF. The rearrangement links TRBV7-9 to TRBJ2-2; D is uncertain. Trimming pared 0 bases from V and 5 bases from J, leaving 4 bases between. The CDR3 totals 13 residues. Germline CDR1 reads SEHNR; CDR2 reads FQNEAQ (reference sequence).

This clone has just a few counts. This chain uses TRBV5-5 with TRBJ2-5; D is ambiguous. The CDR3 loop spans 14 amino acids. V lost 4 bases and J 1 base, leaving 11 bases between the germline ends. Germline CDR1 and CDR2: SGHKS and YYEKEE (reference sequence). Here the CDR3 reads CASSLIKAQETQYF. The DNA for the CDR3 is TGTGCCAGCAGCCTGATCAAAGCCCAAGAGACCCAGTACTTC.

This clone was observed a handful of times. The chain uses TRBV7-9 and TRBJ1-1; D gene uncertain. The CDR3 covers 14 residues. V lost 1 base to trimming and J lost 1 base, with 7 bases between them. Germline V gene data show CDR1 as SEHNR and CDR2 as FQNEAQ (reference sequence). The CDR3 sequence is CASSLEQRNTEAFF. Here the CDR3 DNA reads TGTGCCAGCAGCTTAGAACAGAGGAACACTGAAGCTTTCTTT. The full variable domain, its missing parts supplied by reference TRBV7-9 and TRBJ1-1, is DTGVSQNPRHKITKRGQNVTFRCDPISEHNRLYWYRQTLGQGPEFLTYFQNEAQLEKSRLLSDRFSAERPKGSFSTLEIQRTEQGDSAMYLCASSLEQRNTEAFFGQGTRLTVV.

The chain employs TRBV5-1 and TRBJ2-7; 7 positions agree with TRBD2. V trimming: 4 bases; J trimming: 6 bases; junction bases outside the gene matches: 19. This CDR3 has 17 residues. Germline values: CDR1 SGHRS, CDR2 YFSETQ. CDR3 coding DNA: TGCGCCAGCAGCCCGATGGGACTATCCGGGGTCCGGAGCGAGCAGTACTTC. Its protein is CASSPMGLSGVRSEQYF.

This clone was counted a few times. V is TRBV7-9 and J is TRBJ1-1; the D is unclear. Per germline, CDR1 SEHNR and CDR2 FQNEAQ (reference sequence). This CDR3 is built from 15 residues. The ends were cut back, 5 bases at V and 1 base at J, with 14 bases in the middle. The CDR3 spells CASSPHNTGNTEAFF. CDR3 nucleotides: TGTGCCAGCAGCCCTCATAACACGGGGAACACTGAAGCTTTCTTT.

The CDR3 DNA follows: TGCAGCGTTGTAAGGGGGGGGGCCCAAGAGACCCAGTACTTC. It translates to CSVVRGGAQETQYF. V usage is TRBV29-1 and J usage is TRBJ2-5, with a tentative D call TRBD2 (7 bases). V was cut by 4 bases and J by 1 base, with 13 bases left in between. The CDR3 totals 14 residues. The germline V gene encodes CDR1 SQVTM and CDR2 ANQGSEA.

J is TRBJ2-7 and V is TRBV2; D call uncertain. This CDR3 contains 12 residues. Germline V CDR1 and CDR2: SNHLY, FYNNEI. V was clipped by 4 bases and J by 2 bases, with 6 bases between them. The DNA of the CDR3 is TGTGCCAGCAGTGCAAATGCCTACGAGCAGTACTTC. Residues: CASSANAYEQYF. The variable domain in full, completed from reference TRBV2 and TRBJ2-7, reads EPEVTQTPSHQVTQMGQEVILRCVPISNHLYFYWYRQILGQKVEFLVSFYNNEISEKSEIFDDQFSVERPDGSNFTLKIRSTKLEDSAMYFCASSANAYEQYFGPGTRLTVT.

This clone was detected only a few times. The CDR3 coding sequence is TGCGCCAGCAGCTTGGACCCCAGCGGGTATGGCTACACCTTC. Translating gives CASSLDPSGYGYTF. The gene calls are TRBV5-1 and TRBJ1-2; D remains ambiguous. Per germline, CDR1 SGHRS and CDR2 YFSETQ. Trimming took 0 bases from V and 5 from J, leaving 11 bases between them. The CDR3 totals 14 residues.